The clone carrying this TCR beta chain has just a few counts. What it binds is not known. The entry originates in a study of metastatic and nonmetastatic thyroid tumors. About the research overall: Samples came from malignant and benign thyroid patients, and repertoires were compared across blood and tumor or nodule tissue. Study-level points and caveats: Reported TCR beta diversity, measured in blood and tumor, was significantly higher for malignant thyroid tumors than for benign nodules.

No treatment of any kind had been given to any patient before thyroid surgery. Original processing methods: The distant-metastasis classifier for papillary thyroid cancer was built from CDR3 differences across clinicopathological groups. TCRdb redid the clone calls on the PCR reads using MiXCR. The V and J calls reflect TCRdb's pipeline rather than the authors' work. Of roughly 7,000 clones detected, about 30% appear once; the ten largest clones hold 13%. Unmatched junction bases numbered 5, after V lost 0 bases and J lost 3 bases. Germline loops: CDR1 MNHNS, CDR2 SASEGT. This CDR3 is built from 15 residues.

V is TRBV6-1 and J is TRBJ2-7, with 7 bases aligning to TRBD2. The source of this sequence is a female donor with papillary thyroid cancer or a benign thyroid nodule (not recorded which). Some clones in this sample may be carry-over from other donors' samples. Specimen: adjacent normal tissue. The CDR3 region has the DNA TGTGCCAGCAGTGAAGCTGCGGGGGTCGTCTACGAGCAGTACTTC. Translating gives CASSEAAGVVYEQYF.